The rows below give T cell receptor beta chains drawn from one sample of a study of regulatory T cells in long-lasting Graves disease. TCRdb recomputed calls from the multiplex PCR reads with MiXCR, one row per CDR3 protein. This table holds approximately 400,000 distinct CDR3 sequences, roughly 15% found once. Sequences were derived from peripheral blood mononuclear cells (PBMCs), sampled at new diagnosis, from a patient treated with antithyroid drugs. Source of these receptors: a female donor with Graves disease. Each CDR3 is given with its conserved first and last residue. A D gene is named only where the DNA matches it firmly. Not all rows give a size; the values are once, few, many and, for expanded clones, a class.

d_call: NA
j_call: TRBJ2-3
v_call: TRBV12-3/TRBV12-4
cdr3_length: 15
clone_size: few
cdr3_aa: CASSLASGGADTQYF
cdr3_nt: TGTGCCAGCAGTTTAGCGAGCGGAGGCGCAGATACGCAGTATTTT

d_call: TRBD2
j_call: TRBJ2-3
v_call: TRBV7-9
cdr3_length: 17
clone_size: NA
cdr3_aa: CASSLGGLAGGPNTQYF
cdr3_nt: TGTGCCAGCAGCTTAGGGGGCCTAGCGGGAGGGCCGAATACGCAGTATTTT

d_call: NA
j_call: TRBJ1-5
v_call: TRBV6-1
cdr3_length: 16
clone_size: many
cdr3_aa: CATMDPLWTANQPQHF
cdr3_nt: TGTGCCACCATGGACCCTTTATGGACAGCGAATCAGCCCCAGCATTTT

d_call: NA
j_call: TRBJ2-5
v_call: TRBV24-1
cdr3_length: 15
clone_size: many
cdr3_aa: CATSGEGGTQETQYF
cdr3_nt: TGTGCCACCAGTGGGGAGGGGGGGACCCAAGAGACCCAGTACTTC

d_call: NA
j_call: TRBJ2-1
v_call: TRBV11-2
cdr3_length: 13
clone_size: NA
cdr3_aa: CASSLSRDNEQFF
cdr3_nt: TGTGCCAGCAGCTTATCCAGGGACAATGAACAGTTCTTC

d_call: TRBD2
j_call: TRBJ2-3
v_call: TRBV6-2/TRBV6-3
cdr3_length: 16
clone_size: NA
cdr3_aa: CASSDGVAGEADTQYF
cdr3_nt: TGTGCCAGCAGTGACGGGGTAGCGGGAGAGGCAGATACGCAGTATTTT

d_call: NA
j_call: TRBJ2-1
v_call: TRBV4-2
cdr3_length: 14
clone_size: NA
cdr3_aa: CASSQADRNNEQFF
cdr3_nt: TGTGCCAGCAGCCAAGCCGACCGCAACAATGAGCAGTTCTTC

d_call: TRBD1
j_call: TRBJ1-4
v_call: TRBV12-3/TRBV12-4
cdr3_length: 14
clone_size: NA
cdr3_aa: CANRQGQGYEKLFF
cdr3_nt: TGTGCCAACAGACAGGGACAGGGGTATGAAAAACTGTTTTTT

d_call: NA
j_call: TRBJ1-6
v_call: TRBV30
cdr3_length: 11
clone_size: few
cdr3_aa: CAWSANSPLHF
cdr3_nt: TGTGCCTGGAGTGCGAATTCACCCCTCCACTTT

d_call: NA
j_call: TRBJ2-5
v_call: TRBV7-8
cdr3_length: 15
clone_size: NA
cdr3_aa: CASSPRVGRQETQYF
cdr3_nt: TGTGCCAGCAGCCCCCGTGTGGGGCGCCAAGAGACCCAGTACTTC

d_call: NA
j_call: TRBJ1-2
v_call: TRBV24-1
cdr3_length: 15
clone_size: many
cdr3_aa: CATSDLGDWGLGYTF
cdr3_nt: TGTGCCACCAGTGATTTGGGGGACTGGGGGCTCGGCTACACCTTC

d_call: NA
j_call: TRBJ2-1
v_call: TRBV6-1
cdr3_length: 15
clone_size: NA
cdr3_aa: CASTQRRSSYNEQFF
cdr3_nt: TGTGCCAGCACTCAGCGGAGAAGCTCCTACAATGAGCAGTTCTTC

d_call: NA
j_call: TRBJ2-1
v_call: TRBV29-1
cdr3_length: 15
clone_size: NA
cdr3_aa: CSAPLGRSFYNEQFF
cdr3_nt: TGCAGCGCTCCCCTGGGCAGGAGCTTCTACAATGAGCAGTTCTTC

d_call: TRBD2
j_call: TRBJ2-1
v_call: TRBV19
cdr3_length: 17
clone_size: many
cdr3_aa: CASSTPRGTRRGNEQFF
cdr3_nt: TGTGCCAGTAGTACCCCGCGGGGGACCCGGCGGGGCAATGAGCAGTTCTTC

d_call: TRBD2
j_call: TRBJ2-5
v_call: TRBV18
cdr3_length: 14
clone_size: many
cdr3_aa: CASSPPYGGETQYF
cdr3_nt: TGTGCCAGCTCACCACCTTACGGGGGGGAGACCCAGTACTTC

d_call: NA
j_call: TRBJ2-3
v_call: TRBV6-2/TRBV6-3
cdr3_length: 15
clone_size: many
cdr3_aa: CASRDTGLGGDTQYF
cdr3_nt: TGTGCCAGCAGAGATACGGGACTCGGGGGAGATACGCAGTATTTT

d_call: NA
j_call: TRBJ1-5
v_call: TRBV6-1
cdr3_length: 15
clone_size: many
cdr3_aa: CASRSGQISNQPQHF
cdr3_nt: TGTGCCAGCAGATCTGGACAGATTAGCAATCAGCCCCAGCATTTT

d_call: NA
j_call: TRBJ2-1
v_call: TRBV6-1
cdr3_length: 16
clone_size: many
cdr3_aa: CASSGTATSSYNEQFF
cdr3_nt: TGTGCCAGCAGTGGGACAGCCACAAGCTCCTACAATGAGCAGTTCTTC

d_call: NA
j_call: TRBJ2-1
v_call: TRBV4-3
cdr3_length: 14
clone_size: few
cdr3_aa: CASSQGALANEQFF
cdr3_nt: TGCGCCAGCAGCCAAGGGGCCCTGGCCAATGAGCAGTTCTTC

d_call: NA
j_call: TRBJ1-5
v_call: TRBV28
cdr3_length: 15
clone_size: NA
cdr3_aa: CASSLTTLSNQPQHF
cdr3_nt: TGTGCCAGCAGTTTAACGACACTAAGCAATCAGCCCCAGCATTTT

d_call: NA
j_call: TRBJ2-1
v_call: TRBV4-1
cdr3_length: 13
clone_size: many
cdr3_aa: CASSQAWGDEQFF
cdr3_nt: TGCGCCAGCAGCCAAGCGTGGGGTGATGAGCAGTTCTTC

d_call: NA
j_call: TRBJ2-3
v_call: TRBV13
cdr3_length: 15
clone_size: many
cdr3_aa: CASSIPEGNTDTQYF
cdr3_nt: TGTGCCAGCAGCATCCCGGAGGGCAACACAGATACGCAGTATTTT

d_call: NA
j_call: TRBJ1-5
v_call: TRBV6-4
cdr3_length: 14
clone_size: many
cdr3_aa: CASSDGTSNQPQHF
cdr3_nt: TGTGCCAGCAGTGACGGGACTAGCAATCAGCCCCAGCATTTT

d_call: NA
j_call: TRBJ1-5
v_call: TRBV19
cdr3_length: 14
clone_size: many
cdr3_aa: CASIHNYGNQPQHF
cdr3_nt: TGTGCCAGTATCCATAATTACGGCAATCAGCCCCAGCATTTT

d_call: TRBD2
j_call: TRBJ2-3
v_call: TRBV7-9
cdr3_length: 18
clone_size: few
cdr3_aa: CASSLTPSQRGAADTQYF
cdr3_nt: TGTGCCAGCAGCCTAACCCCCTCTCAGCGGGGGGCGGCAGATACGCAGTATTTT